This T cell receptor (beta chain) derives from a study of monozygotic twins with cystic fibrosis (dated by TCRdb to the early 2020s). About the investigation overall: Barcoded libraries were prepared with approximately 16 PCR cycles from about 3 micrograms of fragmented DNA. To gauge how much genetics shapes V and J gene usage, the researchers compared TCR beta repertoires both within and across 16 monozygotic twin pairs who have cystic fibrosis. The cohort included ten female and six male twin pairs, mostly children and adolescents, aged roughly 2.0 to 40 years with a median of approximately 8.9 years. Data for three of the twin pairs had previously been reported in another context. Twins were ranked among some 1,000 cohort participants for weight-for-height and FEVPerc (FEV1 disease centile) at the day of blood sampling. Overall study outcomes, separate from this receptor: Simpson clonality was found to be generally low (median approximately 0.0094), suggesting a naive-dominated repertoire, although higher clonality was observed in the most severely affected patients. The cohort was small, and the number of shared CDR3s showed no association with age, concordance or disease severity. Significantly higher nucleotide-identical clonotype sharing was observed within monozygotic CF twin pairs than between unrelated CF individuals (P = 0.000026, Mann-Whitney). In 13 of 16 pairs, V gene usage most closely resembled the co-twin's, and the same held for J usage in 8 of 16 pairs, a pattern suggesting genetic constraints.

The twin pairs came from the European Cystic Fibrosis Twin and Sibling Study Cohort, a cohort that recruited patients from approximately 160 CF clinics across 14 European countries. Zygosity and CFTR genotype were verified in-house, and zygosity was tested by multiplex PCR of nine short tandem repeat loci. Each twin gave a peripheral blood sample, and clinical parameters were documented on that same day of blood sampling. Genomic DNA was isolated from peripheral blood cells with phenol/chloroform and kept in TE buffer at 4 degrees C. TCR beta CDR3 regions were amplified by multiplex PCR using the immunoSEQ immune profiling system, following the manufacturer's instructions. An Illumina NextSeq system was used for sequencing. The paper's data handling went like this. Sequence data were processed on the immunoSEQ Analyzer platform, and clonality was calculated as the square root of Simpson's index of productive rearrangements. Similarity in V and J usage was quantified by Jensen-Shannon distance, and CDR3 generation probabilities were calculated with OLGA. Shared CDR3 sequences were searched in the immuneACCESS database (August 2020) and in VDJdb (December 2020). Here the immuneACCESS table is served through TCRdb, limited to in-frame sequences with V and J called. Missing clones are a known gap in these copies; in checked studies unresolved V genes cover under half, and the rest lacks a known reason. The V and J calls and the clone size are those of that table, but D and trimming were determined from the DNA. The sample data list some 19,000 clones, and approximately 97% of these were observed just once. In total, the top ten clones hold 1.5% to 2% of the sample.

Worth noting for this clone: The clone's antigen remains unknown. Base qualities are not provided; no much larger clone lies one nucleotide away.

Reading the germline V gene (reference sequence) gives CDR1 LNHNV and CDR2 YYDKDF. Spanning cysteine to phenylalanine, the CDR3 consists of 11 amino acids. CDR3 DNA only is kept here, 33 bases in frame from base 1. The junction shows trimming of 0 bases on V and 6 bases on J, plus 0 bases between the germline ends. The source material was blood. The rearranged chain carries TRBV15 and TRBJ2-1; the D gene is unclear. This TCR was recovered from a woman aged 25 to 39 with cystic fibrosis. The CDR3 in this case is CATSRDNEQFF. The nucleotides are TGTGCCACCAGCAGAGACAATGAGCAGTTCTTC.